This T cell receptor (beta chain) was observed in a study of shared clonotypes between healthy human individuals. Study-level findings and limits: Investigators expected sequencing depth to affect clonotype sharing among donors.

Produced via immunoSEQ multiplex PCR; TCRdb's table is partial and in-frame only. The sample includes approximately 470,000 clones, 65% to 85% of them seen just once. A few counts support this clone. What it binds is not known. An end of the junction differs from the germline gene, which may be a read error. Germline V gene lookup returns CDR1 SSHAT and CDR2 FNYEAQ (reference sequence). CDR3 size: 15 residues. Sequences were obtained from PBMCs. The J gene is TRBJ2-5, the V gene TRBV7-7; maybe TRBD1 (5 bases). This TCR was sampled from a woman aged 40 to 50 in good health. Some clones in this sample may be carry-over from other donors' samples. In DNA form, the CDR3 reads TGTGCTAGCAGCTTACAGCTAGGGGTCCAAGAGACCCAGTACTTC. Amino acids: CASSLQLGVQETQYF.